Presented here are 25 T cell receptor beta chains from one specimen sequenced in a study of cytomegalovirus exposure and HLA in healthy donors. PCR employed 60 Vbeta and 13 Jbeta primers. Clones were sequenced by immunoSEQ multiplex PCR, and TCRdb holds only the in-frame ones, with some missing. Among roughly 170,000 clones listed, 65% to 85% were seen once. The sample taken for sequencing was PBMCs. These receptors were collected from a woman between 45 and 60 years old in good health and CMV-seropositive.

The CDR3 sequence: CASSRFRNTEAFF. The CDR3 nucleotides are TGTGCCAGCAGTCGCTTCAGAAACACTGAAGCTTTCTTT. V usage is TRBV6-5 and J usage is TRBJ1-1, with D unclear. The CDR3 has 13 residues. Looked up from germline, CDR1 is MNHEY and CDR2 is SVGAGI. V dropped 5 bases and J dropped 2 bases, with 9 bases sitting between them.

The chain couples TRBV13 to TRBJ1-2, with no clear D. The germline V gene has CDR1 PRHDT and CDR2 FYEKMQ (reference sequence). The CDR3 has 14 amino acids. Trimming left V 3 bases short and J 2 bases short, with 10 bases between. The CDR3: CASSLMYRNYGYTF. Here the CDR3 DNA reads TGTGCCAGCAGCTTGATGTACAGAAACTATGGCTACACCTTC. Full variable domain (missing parts from reference TRBV13 and TRBJ1-2): AAGVIQSPRHLIKEKRETATLKCYPIPRHDTVYWYQQGPGQDPQFLISFYEKMQSDKGSIPDRFSAQQFSDYHSELNMSSLELGDSALYFCASSLMYRNYGYTFGSGTRLTVV.

This clone was detected once. CDR3 DNA sequence: TGTGCCAGCAGTCTTCAGTTCGGGGTCCATCAGCCCCAGCATTTT. Encoded protein: CASSLQFGVHQPQHF. V is TRBV27 and J is TRBJ1-5; D unclear. V dropped 5 bases and J dropped 5 bases, with 16 bases sitting between them. Per the germline V gene, CDR1 is MNHEY and CDR2 is SMNVEV (reference sequence). The CDR3 spans 15 residues.

This chain joins TRBV30 and TRBJ2-2, with D tentatively TRBD2 (6 bases). The CDR3 runs 14 residues. V lost 2 bases and J lost 7, with 14 bases in between. Germline V gene data show CDR1 as GTSNPN and CDR2 as SVGIG (reference sequence). The CDR3 here is CAWSQRGGGGELFF. Here the CDR3 DNA reads TGTGCCTGGAGTCAAAGGGGAGGAGGCGGGGAGCTGTTTTTT.

J is TRBJ2-3 and V is TRBV4-1; 9 nucleotides agree with TRBD2. The CDR3 covers 14 residues. Germline trimming cut 6 bases from V and 1 base from J; bases unmatched to any gene: 2. In germline, CDR1 is MGHRA, CDR2 YSYEKL. In DNA form, the CDR3 reads TGCGCCAGCAGGCGGGAGGGCGGCACAGATACGCAGTATTTT. This sequence encodes CASRREGGTDTQYF.

The chain joins TRBV5-6 to TRBJ2-7; 10 bases line up with TRBD2. This CDR3 is built from 15 residues. V lost 7 bases and J lost 4; bases outside the gene matches: 11. Germline CDR1 reads SGHDT; CDR2 reads YYEEEE. The chain's CDR3 is CASAPGGLAEYEQYF. The DNA of the CDR3 is TGTGCCAGCGCACCGGGCGGACTAGCGGAATACGAGCAGTACTTC.

V and J are TRBV5-4 and TRBJ2-7, with TRBD2 matching 8 bases. Germline CDR1 SGHNT, CDR2 YYREEE (reference sequence). This CDR3 is built from 15 residues. Losses at the gene ends were 3 bases for V and 6 bases for J; bases not matched to a gene: 11. CDR3 sequence reads: CASSSDLAGRGEQYF. CDR3 nucleotides: TGTGCCAGCAGCTCCGACTTAGCGGGAAGGGGCGAGCAGTACTTC.

The rearrangement joins TRBV30 to TRBJ2-7; TRBD2 matches 10 bases. This CDR3 has 13 residues. V gave up 4 bases and J gave up 7 bases; unmatched junction bases: 7. The germline CDR1 and CDR2 sequences are GTSNPN and SVGIG (reference sequence). The CDR3 sequence is CAWTSGGLGEQYF. The CDR3 DNA reads TGTGCCTGGACTAGCGGGGGCCTAGGGGAGCAGTACTTC.

The rearrangement joins TRBV30 to TRBJ1-5; unclear D gene. CDR1 is GTSNPN, CDR2 SVGIG, per germline (reference sequence). Trimming pared 2 bases from V and 8 bases from J, leaving 16 bases between. This CDR3 spans 14 amino acids. The CDR3 loop reads CAWSPGSPGEPQHF. DNA for the CDR3: TGTGCCTGGAGTCCCGGGAGCCCTGGGGAGCCCCAGCATTTT.

The V call is TRBV5-1, the J call TRBJ1-5, with D uncertain. The CDR3 is 13 amino acids. V gave up 0 bases and J gave up 7 bases, with 8 bases separating them. CDR1 and CDR2 (germline): SGHRS, YFSETQ. The CDR3 is CASSLDAEQPQHF. The CDR3 coding sequence is TGCGCCAGCAGCTTGGATGCGGAACAGCCCCAGCATTTT.

The chain joins TRBV19 to TRBJ1-4; D is possibly TRBD1 (5 bases). The CDR3 is made up of 15 amino acids. The V gene lost 8 bases and the J gene lost 2 bases, with 15 bases spanning the gap. Germline lookup yields CDR1 LNHDA and CDR2 SQIVND (reference sequence). CDR3 region: CASRDSPRTNEKLFF. The CDR3 DNA is TGTGCCAGTCGGGACTCCCCGAGGACTAATGAAAAACTGTTTTTT.

V usage is TRBV10-3 and J usage is TRBJ1-1; TRBD1 agrees at 7 bases. The CDR3 length is 13 residues. The germline V gene has CDR1 ENHRY and CDR2 SYGVKD. The V segment lost 10 bases and the J segment 6 bases; nucleotides outside the gene matches: 11. The CDR3 reads CATRPGTVSEAFF. The CDR3 coding sequence is TGTGCCACTCGTCCCGGGACAGTTTCTGAAGCTTTCTTT.

The genes are TRBV28 and TRBJ2-7, with 10 bases lining up with TRBD1. Unmatched junction bases numbered 11, after V lost 7 bases and J lost 5 bases. This CDR3 has 15 amino acids. In germline, CDR1 is MDHEN, CDR2 SYDVKM. CDR3 amino acids: CASKTARDRGHEQYF. CDR3 coding DNA: TGTGCCAGCAAAACGGCCCGGGACAGGGGTCACGAGCAGTACTTC.

This chain links TRBV6-1 with TRBJ1-1; D is uncertain. The ends were cut back, 5 bases at V and 4 bases at J, with 14 bases in the middle. CDR3 length: 14 residues. CDR1 MNHNS and CDR2 SASEGT come from the germline V gene. CDR3 amino acids: CASSQTPAGTEAFF. CDR3 bases: TGTGCCAGCAGTCAGACCCCGGCGGGCACTGAAGCTTTCTTT.

This chain connects TRBV10-3 to TRBJ2-2; 12 bases are shared with TRBD2. CDR3 length: 16 residues. V trimming: 6 bases; J trimming: 1 base; junction bases outside the gene matches: 3. Per germline, CDR1 ENHRY and CDR2 SYGVKD. The CDR3 DNA sequence: TGTGCCATCAGACCGACTAGCGGGGGGAACACCGGGGAGCTGTTTTTT. Translation gives CAIRPTSGGNTGELFF.

This sequence joins TRBV7-2 and TRBJ1-1; weak D call: TRBD1 (5 bases). The CDR3 is 14 amino acids. V was cut by 0 bases and J by 4 bases, with 9 bases left in between. Germline V gene data show CDR1 as SGHTA and CDR2 as FQGNSA. CDR3 DNA: TGTGCCAGCAGCTTAGCAGGGAGGGGCACTGAAGCTTTCTTT. Translating it yields CASSLAGRGTEAFF.

This chain connects TRBV4-3 to TRBJ1-1, with 7 bases that match TRBD1. Germline V gene lookup returns CDR1 LGHNA and CDR2 YSLEER. This CDR3 is 15 amino acids long. Trimming cost V 0 bases and J 2 bases; bases outside gene matches: 3. The CDR3 coding sequence is TGCGCCAGCAGCCAAGACCAGGGGGGTAACACTGAAGCTTTCTTT. Protein sequence: CASSQDQGGNTEAFF.

The chain recombines TRBV10-3 with TRBJ2-7, with TRBD1 as a possible D gene (6 bases). Trimming cost V 5 bases and J 4 bases, with 15 bases left between them. CDR1 ENHRY and CDR2 SYGVKD come from the germline V gene. The CDR3 is 14 amino acids. CDR3 in amino acids: CAISPFEGDYEQYF. DNA for the CDR3: TGTGCCATCAGTCCCTTCGAGGGGGATTACGAGCAGTACTTC.

The chain links TRBV5-1 to TRBJ2-1; TRBD2 aligns across 9 bases. Trimming at V came to 4 bases and at J to 6 bases, leaving 5 bases not matched to a gene. In germline, CDR1 is SGHRS, CDR2 YFSETQ. This CDR3 has 14 residues. CDR3 loop: CASSTEREVNEQFF. CDR3 DNA sequence: TGCGCCAGCAGCACAGAGCGGGAGGTCAATGAGCAGTTCTTC. Complete variable domain (other parts from reference TRBV5-1 and TRBJ2-1): KAGVTQTPRYLIKTRGQQVTLSCSPISGHRSVSWYQQTPGQGLQFLFEYFSETQRNKGNFPGRFSGRQFSNSRSEMNVSTLELGDSALYLCASSTEREVNEQFFGPGTRLTVL.

This chain connects TRBV7-2 to TRBJ2-7, with D perhaps TRBD2 (6 bases). Trimming pared 5 bases from V and 2 bases from J, leaving 16 bases between. Germline CDR1 is SGHTA and CDR2 is FQGNSA. The CDR3 length is 15 residues. The CDR3 DNA sequence: TGTGCCAGCAGCCCGAGGGCCGGGGGAACCTACGAGCAGTACTTC. It translates to CASSPRAGGTYEQYF. The full variable domain, completed using reference TRBV7-2 and TRBJ2-7, is GAGVSQSPSNKVTEKGKDVELRCDPISGHTALYWYRQSLGQGLEFLIYFQGNSAPDKSGLPSDRFSAERTGGSVSTLTIQRTQQEDSAVYLCASSPRAGGTYEQYFGPGTRLTVT.

The chain carries TRBV4-1 and TRBJ1-1, with no clear D. The ends were cut back, 5 bases at V and 13 bases at J, with 11 bases in the middle. Germline V gene lookup returns CDR1 MGHRA and CDR2 YSYEKL. This CDR3 has 10 amino acids. CDR3 residues: CASSSAGYFF. The CDR3 nucleotides read TGCGCCAGCAGCTCCGCGGGTTATTTCTTT.

The chain joins TRBV5-6 to TRBJ2-1, with a weak D call TRBD2 (6 bases). Trimming cost V 2 bases and J 8 bases, with 8 bases left between them. The CDR3 is 12 residues long. Germline CDR1 and CDR2: SGHDT and YYEEEE. DNA for the CDR3: TGTGCCAGCAGCTTCCGACTAGATGAGCAGTTCTTC. Its translation is CASSFRLDEQFF.

This chain joins TRBV25-1 and TRBJ1-2, with D maybe TRBD1 (6 bases). The germline V gene has CDR1 MGHDK and CDR2 SYGVNS. The CDR3 consists of 13 residues. The V gene lost 1 base and the J gene lost 10 bases, with 13 bases spanning the gap. As DNA, the CDR3 is TGTGCCAGCAGTGAATCCCCGGGACACCACTACACCTTC. Amino acid sequence: CASSESPGHHYTF.

The CDR3 sequence: CASSETGISLAEAFF. DNA for the CDR3: TGTGCCAGCAGTGAAACAGGGATAAGTCTCGCTGAAGCTTTCTTT. The chain carries TRBV2 and TRBJ1-1; D is possibly TRBD1 (6 bases). V dropped 2 bases and J dropped 6 bases, with 16 bases sitting between them. CDR1 and CDR2 (germline): SNHLY, FYNNEI. This CDR3 has 15 residues. Complete variable domain (other parts from reference TRBV2 and TRBJ1-1): EPEVTQTPSHQVTQMGQEVILRCVPISNHLYFYWYRQILGQKVEFLVSFYNNEISEKSEIFDDQFSVERPDGSNFTLKIRSTKLEDSAMYFCASSETGISLAEAFFGQGTRLTVV.

This clone was detected a few times. The chain joins TRBV6-1 to TRBJ2-7; possible D gene TRBD2, 6 bases. V lost 5 bases to trimming and J lost 3 bases, with 11 bases between them. This CDR3 has 13 amino acids. Germline CDR1 is MNHNS and CDR2 is SASEGT. The CDR3 DNA follows: TGTGCCAGCAGTCGGGACTTATACTACGAGCAGTACTTC. Amino acids: CASSRDLYYEQYF.